The next 14 T cell receptor beta chains were all read from a single sample in a study of radiotherapy plus CTLA-4 blockade in lung cancer. The assay was immunoSEQ multiplex PCR, and TCRdb's table has in-frame clones only and misses some. Here the sample spans 60,000 to 75,000 clones, roughly 76% being singletons. The sample consisted of peripheral blood, taken from a patient treated with radiotherapy plus ipilimumab. The source of these receptors is a human donor with non-small cell lung cancer whose response to radiotherapy plus ipilimumab could not be evaluated. Some clones in this sample may be carry-over from other donors' samples.

The chain recombines TRBV7-2 with TRBJ1-2, with 8 bases fitting TRBD1. Germline loops: CDR1 SGHTA, CDR2 FQGNSA. The CDR3 sequence is 13 residues long. The junction had 3 bases not matched to a gene; V was cut back by 1 base and J by 8 bases. The CDR3 loop reads CASSLGTGTGYTF. As DNA, the CDR3 is TGTGCCAGCAGCTTAGGGACAGGGACCGGCTACACCTTC.

V gene TRBV5-4 combines with J gene TRBJ1-1; TRBD1 might be the D (6 bases). The germline V gene has CDR1 SGHNT and CDR2 YYREEE (reference sequence). The CDR3 length is 15 residues. V lost 0 bases and J lost 3, with 12 bases in between. CDR3 coding DNA: TGTGCCAGCAGCTTGGAGGCGGGGGCTGACACTGAAGCTTTCTTT. Amino acid sequence: CASSLEAGADTEAFF.

The rearrangement uses TRBV5-6 and TRBJ2-6; D is unresolved. V lost 0 bases to trimming and J lost 0 bases, with 7 bases between them. Germline V gene sequence: CDR1 SGHDT, CDR2 YYEEEE. The CDR3 runs 16 residues. The CDR3 DNA is TGTGCCAGCAGCTTGGATAGTTTCTCTGGGGCCAACGTCCTGACTTTC. This translates into CASSLDSFSGANVLTF.

This sequence joins TRBV2 and TRBJ2-3, with a tentative D call TRBD2 (5 bases). CDR3 length: 11 amino acids. The germline gives CDR1 SNHLY, CDR2 FYNNEI. V lost 4 bases and J lost 6, with 5 bases in between. CDR3 bases: TGTGCCAGCAGTGGGGAGGATACGCAGTATTTT. Translating it yields CASSGEDTQYF.

The chain employs TRBV6-1 and TRBJ1-2; tentative D call: TRBD1 (6 bases). The CDR3 has 14 amino acids. Germline CDR1 and CDR2: MNHNS and SASEGT. Trimming removed 2 bases from V and 3 bases from J, with 10 bases in between. CDR3 amino acids: CASSESAGDYGYTF. For the CDR3, the DNA is TGTGCCAGCAGTGAATCGGCAGGGGACTATGGCTACACCTTC.

The CDR3 DNA follows: TGCGCCAGCAGCTTAATAGTCAACACAGATACGCAGTATTTT. It specifies CASSLIVNTDTQYF. This rearrangement joins TRBV5-1 to TRBJ2-3; no firm D call. V dropped 2 bases and J dropped 2 bases, with 9 bases sitting between them. Germline V CDR1 and CDR2: SGHRS, YFSETQ. This CDR3 comprises 14 residues.

V and J are TRBV4-2 and TRBJ2-1; 8 bases agree with TRBD2. V lost 2 bases, J lost 15 bases, and 15 bases stayed unmatched. The CDR3 length is 15 residues. Germline CDR1 LGHNA, CDR2 YNFKEQ. The CDR3: CASSQSGGGSLMGFF. DNA for the CDR3: TGTGCCAGCAGCCAATCCGGGGGGGGTTCTCTTATGGGGTTCTTC.

V usage is TRBV2 and J usage is TRBJ1-6; D is ambiguous. This CDR3 is built from 14 residues. Trimming took 6 bases from V and 7 from J, leaving 13 bases between them. Germline assignment: CDR1 SNHLY and CDR2 FYNNEI. CDR3 bases: TGTGCCAGCAGACCTCGGGTTAGCAATTCACCCCTCCACTTT. This codes for CASRPRVSNSPLHF.

The chain has TRBV20-1 and TRBJ2-7; maybe TRBD2 (5 bases). The CDR3 has 11 amino acids. Trimming removed 6 bases at V and 7 bases at J, with 13 bases between. Germline V gene data show CDR1 as DFQATT and CDR2 as SNEGSKA (reference sequence). The DNA of the CDR3 is TGCAGTGCCCCGGAGGAGCTAGAGCAGTACTTC. This gives the protein CSAPEELEQYF.

V is TRBV5-1 and J is TRBJ2-7; possibly TRBD2 for D (5 bases). Germline CDR1 is SGHRS and CDR2 is YFSETQ. This CDR3 has 14 amino acids. With 0 bases removed from V and 7 bases from J, the gap between germline ends came to 14 bases. CDR3 nucleotides: TGCGCCAGCAGCTTGGGTAGCGTGGGCGGGGAGCAGTACTTC. Its protein is CASSLGSVGGEQYF.

The chain is built from TRBV5-1 and TRBJ2-7; TRBD1 agrees at 12 bases. The V segment lost 3 bases and the J segment 6 bases; nucleotides outside the gene matches: 7. This CDR3 region has 15 residues. Germline CDR1 reads SGHRS; CDR2 reads YFSETQ. The CDR3 coding sequence is TGCGCCAGCAGCTCCCAGGGACAGGGGGCGGGCGAGCAGTACTTC. Its translation: CASSSQGQGAGEQYF.

The chain employs TRBV18 and TRBJ2-1, with a tentative D call TRBD1 (6 bases). Germline V gene sequence: CDR1 KGHSH, CDR2 LQKENI. The CDR3 contains 16 residues. The V end lost 4 bases, the J end lost 6 bases, and 19 bases lay between the germline ends. CDR3 sequence: CASSLLPPQGTNEQFF. The CDR3 region has the DNA TGTGCCAGCTCACTACTACCGCCCCAGGGGACCAATGAGCAGTTCTTC. The entire variable domain, with the rest obtained from reference TRBV18 and TRBJ2-1, is as follows: NAGVMQNPRHLVRRRGQEARLRCSPMKGHSHVYWYRQLPEEGLKFMVYLQKENIIDESGMPKERFSAEFPKEGPSILRIQQVVRGDSAAYFCASSLLPPQGTNEQFFGPGTRLTVL.

The chain joins TRBV5-1 to TRBJ1-1; tentative D call: TRBD1 (5 bases). Trimming removed 1 base at V and 1 base at J, with 14 bases between. This CDR3 has 16 residues. The germline V gene has CDR1 SGHRS and CDR2 YFSETQ. The CDR3 loop is CASSLWGGRTNTEAFF. CDR3 nucleotide sequence: TGCGCCAGCAGCTTGTGGGGGGGACGGACGAACACTGAAGCTTTCTTT.

The CDR3 DNA reads TGTGCCAGCAGCTCCCCCCCCCGTGACGAGCAGTACTTC. This translates into CASSSPPRDEQYF. V is TRBV5-4 and J is TRBJ2-7; unclear D gene. This CDR3 region has 13 residues. Germline V gene sequence: CDR1 SGHNT, CDR2 YYREEE (reference sequence). The germline V and J ends were trimmed by 3 bases and 5 bases, with 12 bases remaining between them.